This T cell receptor beta chain derives from a study of early T cells in non-severe SARS-CoV-2 infection. Background on the study: The input, bulk RNA from unsorted whole blood, was sequenced, and chains were unpaired.

Unique molecular identifiers were added to individual cDNA molecules. Each CDR3 protein gets one entry after TCRdb re-called the 5' RACE reads with MiXCR. The table lists fewer than 85,000 distinct CDR3 sequences, roughly 13% of them singletons, with under 1.5% in the top ten. The CDR3 consists of 14 residues. CDR1 is SGDLS, CDR2 YYNGEE, per germline. Trimming took 3 bases from V and 3 from J, leaving 12 bases between them. The sample holds many counts of this clonotype. The J gene is TRBJ1-1, the V gene TRBV9, with a weak D call TRBD1 (5 bases). The sequence came from an adult who was a healthcare worker with PCR-confirmed SARS-CoV-2 infection or an uninfected control (not recorded which). Sequenced input: whole blood. The CDR3 coding sequence is TGTGCCAGCAGCGGAGGTCAGGGATACACTGAAGCTTTCTTT. It encodes CASSGGQGYTEAFF.